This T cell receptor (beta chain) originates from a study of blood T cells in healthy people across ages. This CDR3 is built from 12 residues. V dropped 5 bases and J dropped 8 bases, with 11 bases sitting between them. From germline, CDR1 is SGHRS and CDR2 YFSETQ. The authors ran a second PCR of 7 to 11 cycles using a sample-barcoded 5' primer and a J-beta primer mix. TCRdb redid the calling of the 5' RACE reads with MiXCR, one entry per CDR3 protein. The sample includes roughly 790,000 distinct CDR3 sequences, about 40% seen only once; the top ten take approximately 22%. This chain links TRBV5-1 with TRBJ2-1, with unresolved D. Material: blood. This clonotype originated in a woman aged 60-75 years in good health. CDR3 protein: CASRGQADEQFF. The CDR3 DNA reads TGCGCCAGCAGAGGTCAGGCCGATGAGCAGTTCTTC. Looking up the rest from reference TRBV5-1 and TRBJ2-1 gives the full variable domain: KAGVTQTPRYLIKTRGQQVTLSCSPISGHRSVSWYQQTPGQGLQFLFEYFSETQRNKGNFPGRFSGRQFSNSRSEMNVSTLELGDSALYLCASRGQADEQFFGPGTRLTVL.